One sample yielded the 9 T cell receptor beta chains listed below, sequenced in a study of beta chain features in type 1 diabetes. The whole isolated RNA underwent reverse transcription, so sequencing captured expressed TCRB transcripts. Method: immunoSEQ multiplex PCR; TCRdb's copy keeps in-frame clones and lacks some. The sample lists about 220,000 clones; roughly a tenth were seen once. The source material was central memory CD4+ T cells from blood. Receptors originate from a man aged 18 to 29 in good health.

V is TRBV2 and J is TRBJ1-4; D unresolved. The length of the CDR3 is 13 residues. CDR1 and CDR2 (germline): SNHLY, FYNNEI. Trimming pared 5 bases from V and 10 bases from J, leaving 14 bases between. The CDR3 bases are TGTGCCAGCAGTCTATCACAGTTAGGAAAACTGTTTTTT. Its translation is CASSLSQLGKLFF.

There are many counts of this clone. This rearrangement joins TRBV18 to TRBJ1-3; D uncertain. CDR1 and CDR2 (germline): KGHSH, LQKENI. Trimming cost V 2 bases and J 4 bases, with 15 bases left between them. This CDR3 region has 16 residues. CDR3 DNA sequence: TGTGCCAGCTCACCATCCCCTCTGGCAGCGGGAAACACCATATATTTT. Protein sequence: CASSPSPLAAGNTIYF.

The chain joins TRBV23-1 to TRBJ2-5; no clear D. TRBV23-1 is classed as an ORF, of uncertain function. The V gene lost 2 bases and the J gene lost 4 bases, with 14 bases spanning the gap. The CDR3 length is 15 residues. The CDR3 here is CASSQLGKGPETQYF. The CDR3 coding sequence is TGCGCCAGCAGTCAACTAGGGAAGGGCCCAGAGACCCAGTACTTC.

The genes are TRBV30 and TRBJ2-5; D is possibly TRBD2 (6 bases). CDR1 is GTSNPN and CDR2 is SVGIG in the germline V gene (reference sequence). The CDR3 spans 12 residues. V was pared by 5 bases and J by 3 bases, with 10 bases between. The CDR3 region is CAWRELEETQYF. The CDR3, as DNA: TGTGCCTGGCGGGAGTTGGAAGAGACCCAGTACTTC.

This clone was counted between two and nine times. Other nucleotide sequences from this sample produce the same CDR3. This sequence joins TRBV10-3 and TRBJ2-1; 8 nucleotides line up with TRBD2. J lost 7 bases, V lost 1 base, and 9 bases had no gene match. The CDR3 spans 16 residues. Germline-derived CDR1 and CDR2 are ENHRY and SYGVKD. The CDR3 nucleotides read TGTGCCATCAGTGAGTTGGCGGGAGGTCTTAGGAATGAGCAGTTCTTC. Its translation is CAISELAGGLRNEQFF.

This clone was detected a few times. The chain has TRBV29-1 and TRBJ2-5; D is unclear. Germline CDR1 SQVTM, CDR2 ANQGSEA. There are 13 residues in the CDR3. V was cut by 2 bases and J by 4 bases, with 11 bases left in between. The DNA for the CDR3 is TGCAGCGTTGAAAAAGGGCGGCGAGAGACCCAGTACTTC. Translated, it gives CSVEKGRRETQYF.

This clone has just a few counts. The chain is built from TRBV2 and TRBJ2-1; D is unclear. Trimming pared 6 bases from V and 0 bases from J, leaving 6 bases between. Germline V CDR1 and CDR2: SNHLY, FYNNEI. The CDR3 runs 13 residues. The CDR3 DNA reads TGTGCCAGCAGGACGTACTCCTACAATGAGCAGTTCTTC. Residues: CASRTYSYNEQFF.

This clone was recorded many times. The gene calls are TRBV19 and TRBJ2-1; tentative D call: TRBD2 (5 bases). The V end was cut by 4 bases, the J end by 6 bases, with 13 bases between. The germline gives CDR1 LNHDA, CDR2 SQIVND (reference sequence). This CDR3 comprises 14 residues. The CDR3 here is CASSTSLGPNEQFF. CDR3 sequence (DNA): TGTGCCAGTAGTACCTCACTAGGGCCCAATGAGCAGTTCTTC.

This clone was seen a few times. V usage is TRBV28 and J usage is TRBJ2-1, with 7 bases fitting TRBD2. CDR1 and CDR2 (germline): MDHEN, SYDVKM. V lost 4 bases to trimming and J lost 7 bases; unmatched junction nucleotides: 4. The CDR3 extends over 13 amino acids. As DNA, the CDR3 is TGTGCCAGCAGTTGGCGGGAGTGGAATGAGCAGTTCTTC. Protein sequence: CASSWREWNEQFF.